A single sample is the source of the 27 T cell receptor beta chains below, sequenced in a study of blood T cell repertoires in COVID-19. Assay: immunoSEQ multiplex PCR; the TCRdb copy retains only in-frame clones and omits some. The sample has about 90,000 clones, roughly 90% seen once. What was sequenced was peripheral blood. These receptors all stem from a woman in her seventies with acute or convalescent COVID-19.

The V call is TRBV21-1, the J call TRBJ2-1; the D call TRBD1 from the table was never checked on the DNA. TRBV21-1 is a documented pseudogene. The CDR3 is made up of 15 amino acids. CDR3 sequence (DNA): TGTGCCAGCACAATCACCGGGACAGGGGAAGATGAGCAGTTCTTC. Protein: CASTITGTGEDEQFF.

The chain combines TRBV4-2 with TRBJ1-5; 7 bases are a match to TRBD1. The ends lost 3 bases at V and 0 bases at J; junction bases unmatched: 5. Germline V gives CDR1 LGHNA, CDR2 YNFKEQ. The CDR3 extends over 16 amino acids. CDR3 sequence: CASSQEQGYSNQPQHF. In nucleotides, the CDR3 is TGTGCCAGCAGCCAGGAACAGGGGTATAGCAATCAGCCCCAGCATTTT.

The chain employs TRBV2 and TRBJ2-6, with a weak D call TRBD1 (5 bases). V was shortened by 6 bases and J by 1 base, with 7 bases between the two germline ends. Germline V gene lookup returns CDR1 SNHLY and CDR2 FYNNEI. This CDR3 spans 14 amino acids. In DNA, the CDR3 is TGTGCCAGCAGCCAGGGATCTGGGGCCAACGTCCTGACTTTC. Its translation is CASSQGSGANVLTF.

This clone was observed once. The chain links TRBV7-9 to TRBJ1-1, with 9 bases aligning to TRBD1. This CDR3 contains 15 residues. Germline CDR1 SEHNR, CDR2 FQNEAQ (reference sequence). V was pared by 2 bases and J by 5 bases, with 6 bases of the junction left unmatched. The CDR3 DNA is TGTGCCAGCAGCTTATCCGACAGGGGGGTTACTGAAGCTTTCTTT. This encodes CASSLSDRGVTEAFF. Together with reference TRBV7-9 and TRBJ1-1, the CDR3 gives the full variable domain: DTGVSQNPRHKITKRGQNVTFRCDPISEHNRLYWYRQTLGQGPEFLTYFQNEAQLEKSRLLSDRFSAERPKGSFSTLEIQRTEQGDSAMYLCASSLSDRGVTEAFFGQGTRLTVV.

The chain employs TRBV5-1 and TRBJ1-1; tentatively, D is TRBD1 (5 bases). The CDR3 is 17 amino acids. The germline V and J ends were trimmed by 1 base and 6 bases, with 22 bases remaining between them. The germline V gene encodes CDR1 SGHRS and CDR2 YFSETQ. The CDR3 region is CASSLRSGSAGIAEAFF. The CDR3 nucleotides are TGCGCCAGCAGCTTGAGGTCGGGTTCTGCAGGGATCGCTGAAGCTTTCTTT.

The chain links TRBV10-1 to TRBJ2-3, with 12 nucleotides matching TRBD2. This CDR3 has 14 residues. Trimming cost V 1 base and J 10 bases; bases outside gene matches: 3. Germline loops: CDR1 WNHNN, CDR2 SYGVQD (reference sequence). CDR3: CASSEFGLAGSQYF. The CDR3 bases are TGCGCCAGCAGTGAGTTCGGACTAGCGGGATCGCAGTATTTT.

The rearrangement joins TRBV5-8 to TRBJ1-1; D ambiguous. Germline V gene data show CDR1 as SGHTS and CDR2 as YDEGEE. V dropped 2 bases and J dropped 5 bases, with 13 bases sitting between them. There are 14 residues in the CDR3. The CDR3 protein is CASSFDGSRTEAFF. CDR3 DNA sequence: TGTGCCAGCAGCTTTGACGGGAGTAGGACTGAAGCTTTCTTT.

V gene TRBV2 combines with J gene TRBJ1-5, with 7 bases fitting TRBD1. Germline CDR1 SNHLY, CDR2 FYNNEI. This CDR3 contains 15 residues. Losses at the gene ends were 6 bases for V and 0 bases for J; bases not matched to a gene: 5. CDR3 residues: CASRGTEYSNQPQHF. As DNA, the CDR3 is TGTGCCAGCAGGGGGACAGAATATAGCAATCAGCCCCAGCATTTT.

This chain links TRBV4-1 with TRBJ2-5, with 8 nucleotides matching TRBD2. V gave up 3 bases and J gave up 2 bases; unmatched junction bases: 11. In germline, CDR1 is MGHRA, CDR2 YSYEKL. The CDR3 has 17 residues. CDR3: CASSHSVGGGIQETQYF. For the CDR3, the DNA is TGCGCCAGCAGCCACTCGGTCGGGGGGGGTATTCAAGAGACCCAGTACTTC.

This clone was observed a single time. The CDR3 region is CASDSTGVRSPLHF. The CDR3, as DNA: TGTGCCAGCGATTCGACAGGGGTACGATCACCCCTCCACTTT. V and J are TRBV28 and TRBJ1-6; 8 positions agree with TRBD1. Germline CDR1 reads MDHEN; CDR2 reads SYDVKM. CDR3 size: 14 residues. The junction had 10 bases not matched to a gene; V was cut back by 8 bases and J by 10 bases.

The chain is built from TRBV18 and TRBJ2-7; D ambiguous. Trimming left V 5 bases short and J 6 bases short, with 11 bases between. CDR1 is KGHSH, CDR2 LQKENI, per germline. The CDR3 loop spans 12 amino acids. The CDR3 spells CASSEQKIEQYV. CDR3 bases: TGTGCCAGCTCAGAACAGAAGATCGAGCAGTACGTC.

The rearrangement joins TRBV28 to TRBJ1-1; D possibly corresponds to TRBD1 (5 bases). Between the trimmed V and J ends, which lost 2 bases and 2 bases, there was a span of 15 bases. CDR1 MDHEN and CDR2 SYDVKM come from the germline V gene. The CDR3 is 16 residues long. CDR3 in amino acids: CASSLVRGRLNTEAFF. The CDR3 coding sequence is TGTGCCAGCAGTTTAGTTCGGGGGAGGCTAAACACTGAAGCTTTCTTT. Based on the CDR3 plus reference TRBV28 and TRBJ1-1, the full variable domain is DVKVTQSSRYLVKRTGEKVFLECVQDMDHENMFWYRQDPGLGLRLIYFSYDVKMKEKGDIPEGYSVSREKKERFSLILESASTNQTSMYLCASSLVRGRLNTEAFFGQGTRLTVV.

This clone was seen just once. CDR3 nucleotides: TGTGCCAGTAGTATCACATTAAAGACTAGCGGGAGAGGAAATGAGCAGTTCTTC. This gives the protein CASSITLKTSGRGNEQFF. The chain recombines TRBV19 with TRBJ2-1, with 12 bases matching TRBD2. The CDR3 runs to 18 residues. CDR1 is LNHDA, CDR2 SQIVND, per germline (reference sequence). V shed 3 bases, J shed 7 bases, and the junction held 13 bases outside the gene matches.

The chain couples TRBV19 to TRBJ1-1; 8 nucleotides match TRBD1. Trimming cost V 6 bases and J 1 base; bases outside gene matches: 7. The CDR3 sequence is 15 residues long. Germline V gene lookup returns CDR1 LNHDA and CDR2 SQIVND (reference sequence). CDR3 region: CASRIRDRQNTEAFF. The CDR3 DNA reads TGTGCCAGTAGGATCAGGGACAGGCAGAACACTGAAGCTTTCTTT.

This chain uses TRBV19 with TRBJ2-2; 14 bases are a match to TRBD2. The CDR3 consists of 17 residues. V dropped 4 bases and J dropped 7; count of bases not matched to a gene: 8. The V gene's germline CDR1 is LNHDA and CDR2 SQIVND (reference sequence). CDR3 nucleotide sequence: TGTGCCAGTAGTACCTCGGGACTAGCGGGAGACCACGGGGAGCTGTTTTTT. It specifies CASSTSGLAGDHGELFF.

This clone was counted once. The rearrangement links TRBV19 to TRBJ2-2; 8 positions agree with TRBD2. CDR1 LNHDA and CDR2 SQIVND come from the germline V gene (reference sequence). Trimming took 3 bases from V and 3 from J; bases not matched to a gene: 18. The CDR3 is 20 residues long. The CDR3 DNA follows: TGTGCCAGTAGTATTAGTTGGGCTAGCGGGTCATCTAGGGACACCGGGGAGCTGTTTTTT. Its protein is CASSISWASGSSRDTGELFF.

The rearrangement links TRBV28 to TRBJ1-1; D unresolved. The germline V gene has CDR1 MDHEN and CDR2 SYDVKM. Trimming removed 6 bases from V and 1 base from J, with 12 bases in between. This CDR3 spans 14 amino acids. The DNA for the CDR3 is TGTGCCAGCAGAGTTCACACAGCGAACACTGAAGCTTTCTTT. This encodes CASRVHTANTEAFF. The whole variable domain, remainder taken from reference TRBV28 and TRBJ1-1, is DVKVTQSSRYLVKRTGEKVFLECVQDMDHENMFWYRQDPGLGLRLIYFSYDVKMKEKGDIPEGYSVSREKKERFSLILESASTNQTSMYLCASRVHTANTEAFFGQGTRLTVV.

The chain employs TRBV28 and TRBJ1-2, with 8 bases lining up with TRBD1. CDR1 and CDR2 from the germline V gene are MDHEN and SYDVKM. J was trimmed by 8 bases and V by 3 bases; bases with no gene match: 8. The CDR3 totals 14 residues. This CDR3 reads CASSLDRVVRGYTF. The CDR3, as DNA: TGTGCCAGCAGTTTGGACAGGGTGGTGAGGGGCTACACCTTC.

This sequence joins TRBV4-1 and TRBJ2-2; TRBD2 might be the D (5 bases). The V gene lost 1 base and the J gene lost 5 bases, with 11 bases spanning the gap. Germline V lookup: CDR1 MGHRA, CDR2 YSYEKL. The CDR3 totals 15 residues. The CDR3 DNA reads TGCGCCAGCAGCCAAGTACCGGGGTGGACCGGGGAGCTGTTTTTT. Residues: CASSQVPGWTGELFF.

This chain links TRBV2 with TRBJ2-3; no firm D call. The CDR3 length is 11 residues. Per the germline V gene, CDR1 is SNHLY and CDR2 is FYNNEI. V was clipped by 7 bases and J by 8 bases, with 10 bases between them. CDR3 sequence (DNA): TGTGCCAGCACATTAGCTTCTACGCAGTATTTT. It encodes CASTLASTQYF.

This clone showed up just once. This sequence joins TRBV7-2 and TRBJ1-3; possibly TRBD1 for D (5 bases). The V end lost 6 bases, the J end lost 4 bases, and 16 bases lay between the germline ends. The germline gives CDR1 SGHTA, CDR2 FQGNSA. The CDR3 extends over 15 amino acids. The CDR3 loop is CASSKGPGPGNTIYF. In DNA, the CDR3 is TGTGCCAGCAGTAAAGGTCCAGGGCCGGGAAACACCATATATTTT.

Only one count was recorded for this clone. This chain connects TRBV5-1 to TRBJ1-2; 11 bases are a match to TRBD1. V lost 3 bases, J lost 5 bases, and 12 bases stayed unmatched. Germline V gene lookup returns CDR1 SGHRS and CDR2 YFSETQ. The CDR3 covers 17 residues. The CDR3 loop reads CASSSLPGQGGMYGYTF. In nucleotides, the CDR3 is TGCGCCAGCAGCTCCCTGCCGGGACAGGGGGGAATGTATGGCTACACCTTC.

V and J are TRBV5-1 and TRBJ1-5; weak D call: TRBD1 (5 bases). CDR3 length: 15 amino acids. Trimming took 3 bases from V and 1 from J, leaving 11 bases between them. In germline, CDR1 is SGHRS, CDR2 YFSETQ. The CDR3 loop reads CASSSTGASNQPQHF. The CDR3 DNA reads as TGCGCCAGCAGCTCCACAGGTGCCAGCAATCAGCCCCAGCATTTT.

V and J are TRBV21-1 and TRBJ2-7; the table gives TRBD1 as D, unverified against the DNA. TRBV21-1 is reported as a pseudogene. This CDR3 has 12 residues. The CDR3 coding sequence is TGTGCCAGCAGCAAAGATCCAGACGAGCAGTACTTC. Translated, it gives CASSKDPDEQYF.

V is TRBV27 and J is TRBJ1-4, with 11 positions matching TRBD1. Germline CDR1 reads MNHEY; CDR2 reads SMNVEV (reference sequence). This CDR3 comprises 15 residues. Trimming removed 10 bases from V and 4 bases from J; junction bases left unmatched: 8. The CDR3 bases are TGTGCCAACGAGAGGGACAGGGGGTATAATGAAAAACTGTTTTTT. Protein sequence: CANERDRGYNEKLFF.

The chain links TRBV7-9 to TRBJ2-5; 8 bases are a match to TRBD1. The germline V gene has CDR1 SEHNR and CDR2 FQNEAQ (reference sequence). The CDR3 runs 14 residues. Losses at the gene ends were 5 bases for V and 5 bases for J; bases not matched to a gene: 7. The CDR3 spells CASSNRQGRETQYF. The CDR3 bases are TGTGCCAGCAGCAATCGACAGGGGCGGGAGACCCAGTACTTC.

The chain has TRBV3-1 (or the pseudogene TRBV3-2) and TRBJ1-5; D gene uncertain. V was cut by 6 bases and J by 2 bases, with 20 bases left in between. The CDR3 consists of 17 residues. Germline CDR1 LGHDT, CDR2 YNNKEL (reference sequence). CDR3 residues: CASSPRLPSEGNQPQHF. Here the CDR3 DNA reads TGTGCCAGCAGTCCCCGGCTGCCCTCTGAGGGCAATCAGCCCCAGCATTTT.